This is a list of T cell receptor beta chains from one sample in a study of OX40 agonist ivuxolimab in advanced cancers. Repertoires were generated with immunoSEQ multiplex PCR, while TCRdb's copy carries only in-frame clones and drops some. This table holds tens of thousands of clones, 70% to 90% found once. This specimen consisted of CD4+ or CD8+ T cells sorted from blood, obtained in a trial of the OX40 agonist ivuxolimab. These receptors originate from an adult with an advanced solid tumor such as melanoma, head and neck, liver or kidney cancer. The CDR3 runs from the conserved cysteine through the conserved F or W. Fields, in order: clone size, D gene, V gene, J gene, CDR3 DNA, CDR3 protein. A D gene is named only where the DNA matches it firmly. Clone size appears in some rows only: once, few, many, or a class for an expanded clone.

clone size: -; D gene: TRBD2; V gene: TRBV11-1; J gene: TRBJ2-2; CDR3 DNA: TGTGCCAGCAGCTCCCCTGCGGGGGGACTGAACACCGGGGAGCTGTTTTTT; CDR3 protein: CASSSPAGGLNTGELFF
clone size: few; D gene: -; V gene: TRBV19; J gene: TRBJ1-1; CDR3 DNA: TGTGCCAGTAGTATTACCGGGGCTAGCGGGGGAAACACTGAAGCTTTCTTT; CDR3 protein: CASSITGASGGNTEAFF
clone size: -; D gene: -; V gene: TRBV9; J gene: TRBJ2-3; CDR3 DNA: TGTGCCAGCAGCGTAGGAGGGGGGAGGGGACGGAGCACAGATACGCAGTATTTT; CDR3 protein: CASSVGGGRGRSTDTQYF
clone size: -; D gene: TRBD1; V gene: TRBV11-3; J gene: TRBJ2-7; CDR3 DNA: TGTGCCAGCAGCACCCGACAGGGGAGCTCCTACGAGCAGTACTTC; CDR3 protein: CASSTRQGSSYEQYF
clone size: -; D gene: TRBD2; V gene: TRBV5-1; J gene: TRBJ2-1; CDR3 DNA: TGCGCCAGCAGCTTACCGGGGGGTAATGGCAATGAGCAGTTCTTC; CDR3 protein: CASSLPGGNGNEQFF
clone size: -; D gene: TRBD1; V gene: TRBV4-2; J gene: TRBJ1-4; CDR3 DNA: TGTGCCAGCAGCCAAGATCCGGGACAGGGGAATGAAAAACTGTTTTTT; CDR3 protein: CASSQDPGQGNEKLFF
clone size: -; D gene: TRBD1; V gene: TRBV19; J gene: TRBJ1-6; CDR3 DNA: TGTGCCAGTAGCCCCAGACAGGGAGAAGCCTATAATTCACCCCTCCACTTT; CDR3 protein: CASSPRQGEAYNSPLHF
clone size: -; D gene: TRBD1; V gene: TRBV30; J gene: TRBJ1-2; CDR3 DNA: TGTGCCCTAAACAACAGGGGGCCCTATGGCTACACCTTC; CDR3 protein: CALNNRGPYGYTF
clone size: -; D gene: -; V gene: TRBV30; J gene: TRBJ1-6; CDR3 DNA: TGTGCCTGGAGTCCTCCGGATTCGTTAAATTCACCCCTCCACTTT; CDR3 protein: CAWSPPDSLNSPLHF
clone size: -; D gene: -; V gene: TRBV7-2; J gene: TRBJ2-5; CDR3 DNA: TGTGCCAGCAGCTTAGCCGGGGCCCAGGGGGAGACCCAGTACTTC; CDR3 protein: CASSLAGAQGETQYF
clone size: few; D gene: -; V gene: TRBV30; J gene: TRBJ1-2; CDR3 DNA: TGTGCCTGGGAGCGGGGGGACTACTATGGCTACACCTTC; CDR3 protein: CAWERGDYYGYTF
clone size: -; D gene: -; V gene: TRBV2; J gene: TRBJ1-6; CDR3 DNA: TGTGCCAGCAGACAGTTCGGGGGGACGGGCAATTCACCCCTCCACTTT; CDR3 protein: CASRQFGGTGNSPLHF
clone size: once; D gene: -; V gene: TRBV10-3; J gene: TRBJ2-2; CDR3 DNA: TGTGCCATCAGTGAGGGGACACGGAACACCGGGGAGCTGTTTTTT; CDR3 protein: CAISEGTRNTGELFF
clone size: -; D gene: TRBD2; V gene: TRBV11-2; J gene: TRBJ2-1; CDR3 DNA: TGTGCCAGCAGCATGACTGGGACTAGCGGGGGGGAATCCTACAATGAGCAGTTCTTC; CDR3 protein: CASSMTGTSGGESYNEQFF
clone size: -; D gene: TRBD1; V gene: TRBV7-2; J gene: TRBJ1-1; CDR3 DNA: TGTGCCAGCAGCCTATTGGGTATTGGGACAGGGGATACTGAAGCTTTCTTT; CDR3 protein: CASSLLGIGTGDTEAFF
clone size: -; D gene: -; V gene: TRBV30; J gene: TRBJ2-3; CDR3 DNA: TGTGCCTGGAGTGGGGCGGGAGATACGCAGTATTTT; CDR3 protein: CAWSGAGDTQYF
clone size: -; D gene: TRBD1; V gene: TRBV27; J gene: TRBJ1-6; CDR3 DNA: TGTGCCAGCAGTCCCAGGGGGCCGGGTGGATCACCCCTCCACTTT; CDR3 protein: CASSPRGPGGSPLHF
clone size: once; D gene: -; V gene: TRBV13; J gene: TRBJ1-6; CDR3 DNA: TGTGCCAGCAGCTTATCGGCACCAAGCTCCTATAATTCACCCCTCCACTTT; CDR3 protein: CASSLSAPSSYNSPLHF
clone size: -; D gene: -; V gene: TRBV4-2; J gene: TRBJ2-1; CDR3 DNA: TGTGCCAGCAGCCAAGGGATTAGCGGTAGGGGCAATGAGCAGTTCTTC; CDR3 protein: CASSQGISGRGNEQFF
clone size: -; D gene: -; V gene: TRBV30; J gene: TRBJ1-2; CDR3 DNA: TGTGCCTGGAGTTTGGGAATTAATGGCTACACCTTC; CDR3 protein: CAWSLGINGYTF
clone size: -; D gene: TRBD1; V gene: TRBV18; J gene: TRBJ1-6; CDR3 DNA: TGTGCCAGCTCACAAATGACAGGGTCTAATTCACCCCTCCACTTT; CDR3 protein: CASSQMTGSNSPLHF
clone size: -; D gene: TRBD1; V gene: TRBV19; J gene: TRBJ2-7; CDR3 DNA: TGTGCCAGTAGTACCCTCGACAGGGGGCTCGAGCAGTACTTC; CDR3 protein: CASSTLDRGLEQYF
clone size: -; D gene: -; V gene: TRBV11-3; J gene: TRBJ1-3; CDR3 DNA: TGTGCCAGCACCGGAAACACCATATATTTT; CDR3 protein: CASTGNTIYF
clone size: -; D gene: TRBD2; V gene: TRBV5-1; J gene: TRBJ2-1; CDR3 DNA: TGCGCCAGCAGCTTGGCCTTGTCTAGCGGGGGGGACAATGAGCAGTTCTTC; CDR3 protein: CASSLALSSGGDNEQFF